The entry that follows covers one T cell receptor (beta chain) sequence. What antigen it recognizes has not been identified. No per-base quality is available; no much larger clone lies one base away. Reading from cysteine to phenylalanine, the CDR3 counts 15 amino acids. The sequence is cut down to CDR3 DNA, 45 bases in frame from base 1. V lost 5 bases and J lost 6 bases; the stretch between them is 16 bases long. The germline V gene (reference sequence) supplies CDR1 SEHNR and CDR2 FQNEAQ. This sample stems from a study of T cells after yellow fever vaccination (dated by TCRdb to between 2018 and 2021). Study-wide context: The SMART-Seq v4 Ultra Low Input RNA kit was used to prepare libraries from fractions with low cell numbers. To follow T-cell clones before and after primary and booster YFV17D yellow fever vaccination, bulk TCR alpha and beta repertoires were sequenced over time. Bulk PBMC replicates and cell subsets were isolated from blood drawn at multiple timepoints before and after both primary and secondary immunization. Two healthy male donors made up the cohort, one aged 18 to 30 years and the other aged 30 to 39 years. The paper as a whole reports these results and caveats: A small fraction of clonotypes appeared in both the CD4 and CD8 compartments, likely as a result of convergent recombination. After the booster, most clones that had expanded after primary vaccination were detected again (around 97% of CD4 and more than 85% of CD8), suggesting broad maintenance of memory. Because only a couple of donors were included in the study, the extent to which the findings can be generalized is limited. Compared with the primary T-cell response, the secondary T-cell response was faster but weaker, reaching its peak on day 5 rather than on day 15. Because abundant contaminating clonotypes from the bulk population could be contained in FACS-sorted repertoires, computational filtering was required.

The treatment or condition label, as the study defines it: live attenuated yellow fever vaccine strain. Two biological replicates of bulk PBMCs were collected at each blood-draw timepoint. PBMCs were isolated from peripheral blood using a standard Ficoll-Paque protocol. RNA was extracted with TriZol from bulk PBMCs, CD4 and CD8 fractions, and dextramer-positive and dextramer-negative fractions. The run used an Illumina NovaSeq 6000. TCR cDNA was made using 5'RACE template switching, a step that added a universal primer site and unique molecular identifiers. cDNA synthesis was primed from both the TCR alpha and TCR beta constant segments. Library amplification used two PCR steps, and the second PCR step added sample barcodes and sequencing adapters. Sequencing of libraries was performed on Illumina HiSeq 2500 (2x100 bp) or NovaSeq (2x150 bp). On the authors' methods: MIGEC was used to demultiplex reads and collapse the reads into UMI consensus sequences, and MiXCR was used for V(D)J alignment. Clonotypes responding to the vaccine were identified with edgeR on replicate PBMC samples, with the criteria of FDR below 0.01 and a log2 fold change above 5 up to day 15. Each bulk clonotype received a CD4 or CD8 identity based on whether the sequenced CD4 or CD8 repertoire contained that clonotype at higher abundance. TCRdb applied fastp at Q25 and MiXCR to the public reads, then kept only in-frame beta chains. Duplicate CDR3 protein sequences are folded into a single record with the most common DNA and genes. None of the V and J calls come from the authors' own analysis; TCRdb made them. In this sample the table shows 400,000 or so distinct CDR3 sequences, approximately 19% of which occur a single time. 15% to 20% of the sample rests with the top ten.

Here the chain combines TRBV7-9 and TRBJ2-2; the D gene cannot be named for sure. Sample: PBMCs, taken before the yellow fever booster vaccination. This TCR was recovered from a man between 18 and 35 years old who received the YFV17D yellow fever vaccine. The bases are TGTGCCAGCAGCATTATCCGGGCCCGCCCCGGGGAGCTGTTTTTT. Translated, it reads CASSIIRARPGELFF. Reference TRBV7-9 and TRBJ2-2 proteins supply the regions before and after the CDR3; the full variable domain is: DTGVSQNPRHKITKRGQNVTFRCDPISEHNRLYWYRQTLGQGPEFLTYFQNEAQLEKSRLLSDRFSAERPKGSFSTLEIQRTEQGDSAMYLCASSIIRARPGELFFGEGSRLTVL.